The 7 T cell receptor beta chains below come from one sample, sequenced in a study of blood T cell repertoires in COVID-19. TCRdb's copy holds only in-frame clones and misses some; the assay was immunoSEQ multiplex PCR. The sample has 120,000 or so clones, around 83% seen once. Sample: PBMCs or T cells enriched from blood (not recorded which). The receptors were sampled from a woman in her twenties or thirties who had recovered from COVID-19.

This clone was counted once. The CDR3 protein is CASSPGTSGSPYNEQFF. CDR3 DNA: TGTGCCAGCAGCCCCGGGACTAGCGGGAGCCCCTACAATGAGCAGTTCTTC. The chain joins TRBV3-1 (or the pseudogene TRBV3-2) to TRBJ2-1; TRBD2 matches 14 bases. V trimming: 4 bases; J trimming: 2 bases; junction bases outside the gene matches: 4. The CDR3 is made up of 17 amino acids. Germline loops: CDR1 LGHDT, CDR2 YNNKEL (reference sequence).

The chain joins TRBV28 to TRBJ1-2; TRBD1 agrees at 11 bases. The CDR3 spans 15 residues. Germline assignment: CDR1 MDHEN and CDR2 SYDVKM. With V trimmed by 6 bases and J by 4 bases, 7 bases remained unmatched. DNA of the CDR3: TGTGCCAGCAGACCCGGGACAGGGGGAGGCTATGGCTACACCTTC. As protein: CASRPGTGGGYGYTF.

J is TRBJ2-7 and V is TRBV7-8, with TRBD1 matching over 8 bases. This CDR3 has 14 amino acids. CDR1 is SGHVS and CDR2 is FQNEAQ in the germline V gene. J lost 2 bases, V lost 7 bases, and 7 bases had no gene match. The chain's CDR3 is CASTQTGVTYEQYF. The CDR3 DNA reads as TGTGCCAGCACCCAGACAGGGGTCACCTACGAGCAGTACTTC. Together with reference TRBV7-8 and TRBJ2-7, the CDR3 gives the full variable domain: GAGVSQSPRYKVAKRGQDVALRCDPISGHVSLFWYQQALGQGPEFLTYFQNEAQLDKSGLPSDRFFAERPEGSVSTLKIQRTQQEDSAVYLCASTQTGVTYEQYFGPGTRLTVT.

CDR3 coding DNA: TGCGCCAGCAGCTTGAGCCCGGGACAGGGAACGGCTGAAGCTTTCTTT. Translation: CASSLSPGQGTAEAFF. This rearrangement joins TRBV5-1 to TRBJ1-1; TRBD1 matches 9 bases. The CDR3 spans 16 residues. Germline CDR1 is SGHRS and CDR2 is YFSETQ. V shed 1 base, J shed 6 bases, and the junction held 10 bases outside the gene matches.

This clone was picked up one time. This chain connects TRBV9 to TRBJ2-1; possibly TRBD1 for D (6 bases). V gave up 0 bases and J gave up 4 bases, with 14 bases separating them. The CDR3 is made up of 16 amino acids. Germline CDR1 and CDR2: SGDLS and YYNGEE. The CDR3 bases are TGTGCCAGCAGCGTAGAAAGCCGGACAGAGTACAATGAGCAGTTCTTC. This sequence encodes CASSVESRTEYNEQFF.

This chain connects TRBV27 to TRBJ2-7; 8 bases are shared with TRBD1. Per the germline V gene, CDR1 is MNHEY and CDR2 is SMNVEV (reference sequence). This CDR3 has 16 residues. Trimming cost V 7 bases and J 5 bases; bases outside gene matches: 16. Written as DNA, the CDR3 is TGTGCCAGCACCTTTTACAGGGGGGCCCCCCTACACGAGCAGTACTTC. Its translation: CASTFYRGAPLHEQYF.

The chain has TRBV11-2 and TRBJ2-4; D may be TRBD2 (6 bases). V was trimmed by 5 bases and J by 5 bases, leaving 13 bases between them. Germline V CDR1 and CDR2: SGHAT, FQNNGV. This CDR3 is built from 14 residues. The chain's CDR3 is CASSLGLGENIQYF. In nucleotides, the CDR3 is TGTGCCAGCAGCCTGGGACTCGGTGAAAACATTCAGTACTTC.